The 8 T cell receptor beta chains in this list originate from one sample, sequenced in a study of response to subunit inactivated influenza vaccine. Via MiXCR, TCRdb re-called the RT-PCR reads, giving one row per CDR3 protein. The table shows around 790,000 distinct CDR3 sequences, with about 20% occurring only once. This material consisted of PBMCs from blood, taken about 5 days after vaccination. The receptors originated from a man aged 45 to 65 who received an inactivated influenza vaccine.

CDR3 sequence reads: CASSYVGENTEAFF. DNA of the CDR3: TGTGCCAGCAGTTACGTGGGGGAGAACACTGAAGCTTTCTTT. The chain links TRBV6-5 to TRBJ1-1; D may be TRBD1 (5 bases). In germline, CDR1 is MNHEY, CDR2 SVGAGI. The V and J ends lost 2 bases and 1 base respectively, with 8 bases between them. The CDR3 sequence is 14 residues long.

V and J are TRBV7-6 and TRBJ2-1, with a tentative D call TRBD2 (5 bases). Germline V gene sequence: CDR1 SGHVS, CDR2 FNYEAQ. Trimming took off 0 bases at V and 8 bases at J, with 11 bases between the two ends. The CDR3 loop spans 14 amino acids. CDR3 loop: CASSLAGIFDEQFF. In DNA form, the CDR3 reads TGTGCCAGCAGCTTAGCCGGGATCTTCGATGAGCAGTTCTTC.

This clonotype was detected only a few times. DNA of the CDR3: TGCAGCGTTGAAGTTCTATCTAGGTATAGCTCCTACAATGAGCAGTTCTTC. This translates into CSVEVLSRYSSYNEQFF. The rearrangement joins TRBV29-1 to TRBJ2-1, with D hard to call. The CDR3 is 17 amino acids. V was clipped by 1 base and J by 0 bases, with 16 bases between them. Germline V CDR1 and CDR2: SQVTM, ANQGSEA.

CDR3 nucleotides: TGTGCCATCAGTGAGCCTAGTACTAGCGGGAGACTGCTTGGGTACGAGCAGTACTTC. Translation: CAISEPSTSGRLLGYEQYF. The chain recombines TRBV10-3 with TRBJ2-7; 11 nucleotides line up with TRBD2. V was pared by 2 bases and J by 4 bases, with 16 bases of the junction left unmatched. This CDR3 contains 19 residues. Germline V gene data show CDR1 as ENHRY and CDR2 as SYGVKD.

V and J are TRBV3-1 and TRBJ1-1, with a weak D call TRBD1 (6 bases). Germline V gene sequence: CDR1 LGHDT, CDR2 YNNKEL (reference sequence). Trimming left V 2 bases short and J 0 bases short, with 13 bases between. The CDR3 covers 16 residues. CDR3 in DNA: TGTGCCAGCAGCCAATGGGGGGCAGGCCTGAACACTGAAGCTTTCTTT. It specifies CASSQWGAGLNTEAFF.

This clonotype turned up a few times. The CDR3 reads CASRDARNEQYF. The CDR3 DNA reads TGTGCCAGCAGAGATGCGAGGAACGAGCAGTACTTC. The genes are TRBV3-1 and TRBJ2-7; D is undetermined. Germline V gives CDR1 LGHDT, CDR2 YNNKEL (reference sequence). The CDR3 is made up of 12 amino acids. Trimming shortened V by 6 bases and J by 5 bases, and 11 bases separated the two germline ends.

This sequence joins TRBV4-3 and TRBJ1-4; D gene unclear. Trimming left V 0 bases short and J 4 bases short, with 9 bases between. The germline gives CDR1 LGHNA, CDR2 YSLEER. The CDR3 loop spans 15 amino acids. The CDR3: CASSQDGDSNEKLFF. CDR3 sequence (DNA): TGCGCCAGCAGCCAAGACGGAGATAGTAATGAAAAACTGTTTTTT.

The V call is TRBV24-1, the J call TRBJ2-1, with 12 positions matching TRBD2. J gave up 9 bases and V 3 bases, and 5 bases lay outside the gene matches. Per the germline V gene, CDR1 is KGHDR and CDR2 is SFDVKD. The CDR3 consists of 15 residues. In DNA form, the CDR3 reads TGTGCCACCAGTGATAAAGGACTAGCGGGATCTGAGCAGTTCTTC. Amino acid sequence: CATSDKGLAGSEQFF.